Listed here are 2 T cell receptor beta chains from one sample, sequenced in a study of cytomegalovirus exposure and HLA in healthy donors. Libraries were prepared by immunoSEQ multiplex PCR; TCRdb keeps only in-frame clonotypes and omits some of them. The sample holds about 82,000 clones, around 92% seen once. The sequenced sample was PBMCs. The receptors were sampled from a young man in good health and CMV-seronegative.

This clone was recorded once. The rearrangement joins TRBV5-3 to TRBJ2-5, with D perhaps matching TRBD2 (5 bases). TRBV5-3 is an ORF, and what it does is uncertain. V was shortened by 4 bases and J by 3 bases, with 16 bases between the two germline ends. The CDR3 consists of 15 residues. The DNA of the CDR3 is TGTGCCAGAAGCGATACTAGGGATCGGAAAGAGACCCAGTACTTC. Its protein is CARSDTRDRKETQYF.

The chain has TRBV21-1 and TRBJ1-2; TRBD1, the table's D call, was not compared with the DNA. TRBV21-1 is given as a pseudogene. CDR3 length: 12 residues. CDR3 in DNA: TGTGCCAGCAGCATCCAGGACAGGGCCTACACCTTC. Its protein product is CASSIQDRAYTF.